These 27 T cell receptor beta chains originate from one sample sequenced in a study of cytomegalovirus exposure and HLA in healthy donors. It was with 60 Vbeta and 13 Jbeta primers that the PCR ran. Here immunoSEQ multiplex PCR was the method, and the copy in TCRdb shows in-frame clones only, minus some. The table shows roughly 140,000 clones, with roughly 87% occurring only once. Sequenced: PBMCs. Receptor source: a man under 40 in good health and CMV-seropositive.

The chain carries TRBV7-2 and TRBJ2-7; 9 bases fit TRBD1. The CDR3 is made up of 13 amino acids. CDR1 and CDR2 (germline): SGHTA, FQGNSA. The ends lost 3 bases at V and 7 bases at J; junction bases unmatched: 4. The CDR3: CASSFGTGMEQYF. As DNA, the CDR3 is TGTGCCAGCAGCTTCGGGACAGGGATGGAGCAGTACTTC.

The chain carries TRBV5-6 and TRBJ2-5; 7 bases fit TRBD1. Near its end, the DNA agrees better with TRBJ2-7, so the J call may be wrong. The V gene's germline CDR1 is SGHDT and CDR2 YYEEEE. There are 14 residues in the CDR3. Here the CDR3 reads CASSFGQGVYEQYF. The CDR3 coding sequence is TGTGCCAGCAGCTTTGGGCAGGGGGTTTACGAGCAGTACTTC.

The chain employs TRBV6-1 and TRBJ1-1, with 7 bases identical to TRBD1. CDR3 length: 14 amino acids. V shed 4 bases, J shed 0 bases, and the junction held 2 bases outside the gene matches. Germline V lookup: CDR1 MNHNS, CDR2 SASEGT. The CDR3 sequence: CASSGQGMNTEAFF. Here the CDR3 DNA reads TGTGCCAGCAGTGGACAGGGAATGAACACTGAAGCTTTCTTT.

This clone was seen once. V and J are TRBV28 and TRBJ2-5; 12 bases are shared with TRBD2. J was trimmed by 3 bases and V by 1 base; bases with no gene match: 6. The V gene's germline CDR1 is MDHEN and CDR2 SYDVKM. The CDR3 contains 17 residues. The CDR3 region is CASSLLGTSGPEETQYF. The CDR3 coding sequence is TGTGCCAGCAGTTTATTGGGGACTAGCGGGCCTGAAGAGACCCAGTACTTC.

This sequence joins TRBV11-3 and TRBJ2-1; TRBD2 matches at 10 bases. V trimming: 3 bases; J trimming: 4 bases; junction bases outside the gene matches: 9. The CDR3 is 17 residues long. Germline assignment: CDR1 SGHNT and CDR2 YENEEA. CDR3 in DNA: TGTGCCAGCAGCTTGGACGGGACTAGCGAACTTTACAATGAGCAGTTCTTC. As protein: CASSLDGTSELYNEQFF.

The rearrangement links TRBV4-1 to TRBJ1-3; D might be TRBD1 (5 bases). CDR1 and CDR2 (germline): MGHRA, YSYEKL. The CDR3 extends over 16 amino acids. The V end was cut by 4 bases, the J end by 1 base, with 14 bases between. This chain's CDR3 is CASSLRITGSGNTIYF. DNA of the CDR3: TGCGCCAGCAGCCTCCGGATCACAGGATCTGGAAACACCATATATTTT.

The CDR3 sequence is CASSDSSGGVDGYTF. The CDR3 bases are TGTGCCAGCAGTGACTCGAGTGGAGGGGTGGACGGCTACACCTTC. This chain joins TRBV6-4 and TRBJ1-2; D may be TRBD1 (5 bases). V was cut by 0 bases and J by 8 bases, with 16 bases left in between. Germline CDR1 and CDR2: MRHNA and SNTAGT. CDR3 size: 15 residues.

The rearrangement uses TRBV5-5 and TRBJ1-4; the D gene is possibly TRBD1 (5 bases). V shed 2 bases and J shed 8 bases, with 19 bases lying between them. Germline assignment: CDR1 SGHKS and CDR2 YYEKEE (reference sequence). The CDR3 extends over 16 amino acids. CDR3 in amino acids: CASSLGLDHYREKLFF. In nucleotides, the CDR3 is TGTGCCAGCAGCTTAGGTCTCGACCATTACAGGGAAAAACTGTTTTTT.

V usage is TRBV6-5 and J usage is TRBJ2-7; 10 bases agree with TRBD1. Germline CDR1 and CDR2: MNHEY and SVGAGI. V shed 6 bases and J 2 bases; nucleotides not matched to a gene: 4. The CDR3 length is 14 residues. CDR3 sequence reads: CASRMGQGTYEQYF. CDR3 in DNA: TGTGCCAGCAGGATGGGACAGGGGACCTACGAGCAGTACTTC.

The chain uses TRBV28 and TRBJ1-4; TRBD1 agrees at 11 bases. Germline trimming cut 7 bases from V and 7 bases from J; bases unmatched to any gene: 8. Germline V gene lookup returns CDR1 MDHEN and CDR2 SYDVKM. The CDR3 totals 15 residues. CDR3: CASTIGGTGGEKLFF. The CDR3 DNA is TGTGCCAGCACCATTGGGGGGACAGGGGGTGAAAAACTGTTTTTT. The full variable domain, rest sourced from reference TRBV28 and TRBJ1-4, is DVKVTQSSRYLVKRTGEKVFLECVQDMDHENMFWYRQDPGLGLRLIYFSYDVKMKEKGDIPEGYSVSREKKERFSLILESASTNQTSMYLCASTIGGTGGEKLFFGSGTQLSVL.

The chain is built from TRBV5-8 and TRBJ1-2; D is perhaps TRBD1 (6 bases). The CDR3 loop spans 12 amino acids. Per germline, CDR1 SGHTS and CDR2 YDEGEE. V was trimmed by 1 base and J by 7 bases, leaving 8 bases between them. CDR3 residues: CASSLTGSGYTF. DNA for the CDR3: TGTGCCAGCAGCTTGACAGGGTCTGGCTACACCTTC.

V usage is TRBV5-1 and J usage is TRBJ2-3, with D possibly TRBD2 on 6 matching bases. The germline gives CDR1 SGHRS, CDR2 YFSETQ. CDR3 length equals 15 residues. V was pared by 0 bases and J by 6 bases, with 14 bases between. CDR3 in amino acids: CASSLGPAGGDTQYF. CDR3 nucleotides: TGCGCCAGCAGCTTGGGTCCAGCCGGAGGGGATACGCAGTATTTT.

This rearrangement joins TRBV6-1 to TRBJ2-5, with a possible D match to TRBD2 (6 bases). The CDR3 contains 15 residues. CDR1 and CDR2 from the germline V gene are MNHNS and SASEGT. The ends were cut back, 7 bases at V and 4 bases at J, with 19 bases in the middle. CDR3 nucleotides: TGTGCCAGCAAAGGAGGGCTCGAAGGAGGAGAGACCCAGTACTTC. Its protein is CASKGGLEGGETQYF.

This clone appeared once. Other DNA sequences in the same sample also yield this CDR3. This chain uses TRBV7-6 with TRBJ2-3, with D possibly matching TRBD2 (6 bases). CDR1 and CDR2 (germline): SGHVS, FNYEAQ. V was shortened by 5 bases and J by 0 bases, with 15 bases between the two germline ends. The CDR3 is 16 amino acids. This CDR3 reads CASSPRTSGSTDTQYF. The CDR3 nucleotides read TGTGCCAGCAGCCCTCGGACCAGCGGGAGCACAGATACGCAGTATTTT.

This clone was seen a few times. The genes are TRBV19 and TRBJ2-3, with D maybe TRBD2 (5 bases). V shed 5 bases and J shed 2 bases, with 14 bases lying between them. Per germline, CDR1 LNHDA and CDR2 SQIVND (reference sequence). The CDR3 has 15 amino acids. CDR3 nucleotide sequence: TGTGCCAGTAGTCCCGAGGGAAGTTCCACAGATACGCAGTATTTT. It specifies CASSPEGSSTDTQYF. Drawing the rest from reference TRBV19 and TRBJ2-3, the complete variable domain is DGGITQSPKYLFRKEGQNVTLSCEQNLNHDAMYWYRQDPGQGLRLIYYSQIVNDFQKGDIAEGYSVSREKKESFPLTVTSAQKNPTAFYLCASSPEGSSTDTQYFGPGTRLTVL.

The rearrangement uses TRBV10-3 and TRBJ1-1, with a tentative D call TRBD1 (5 bases). Germline V gene lookup returns CDR1 ENHRY and CDR2 SYGVKD. The CDR3 extends over 12 amino acids. Trimming took 7 bases from V and 4 from J, leaving 10 bases between them. CDR3 in DNA: TGTGCCATCATGGGGGGGGGCACTGAAGCTTTCTTT. It codes for CAIMGGGTEAFF.

The chain is built from TRBV7-9 and TRBJ2-7; TRBD2 aligns across 14 bases. The trim removed 3 bases at V and 3 bases at J, leaving 1 base unmatched. CDR1 SEHNR and CDR2 FQNEAQ come from the germline V gene (reference sequence). CDR3 length equals 15 residues. DNA for the CDR3: TGTGCCAGCAGCTTGGGACTAGCGGGGGACTACGAGCAGTACTTC. Translation gives CASSLGLAGDYEQYF.

In its sample, this clone was seen a few times. The chain recombines TRBV5-8 with TRBJ1-5, with 8 nucleotides matching TRBD1. CDR3 length: 16 amino acids. The V and J ends lost 7 bases and 3 bases, in that order; junction bases with no gene match: 12. Germline assignment: CDR1 SGHTS and CDR2 YDEGEE. The CDR3 DNA sequence: TGTGCCAGCCGGACAGGGAGGGGTGTGAACAATCAGCCCCAGCATTTT. Translation: CASRTGRGVNNQPQHF.

The chain combines TRBV11-2 with TRBJ1-2, with unresolved D. Trimming took 3 bases from V and 3 from J, leaving 8 bases between them. CDR3 size: 13 residues. Germline CDR1 SGHAT, CDR2 FQNNGV. DNA for the CDR3: TGTGCCAGCAGCTTCGCCCAGGACTATGGCTACACCTTC. Translation: CASSFAQDYGYTF.

The chain recombines TRBV27 with TRBJ1-2, with TRBD1 matching 8 bases. CDR3 size: 16 residues. V lost 5 bases to trimming and J lost 3 bases; unmatched junction nucleotides: 11. CDR1 and CDR2 from the germline V gene are MNHEY and SMNVEV (reference sequence). The CDR3 coding sequence is TGTGCCAGCAGTCCCCAACAGGGGGAGGGTTACTATGGCTACACCTTC. Translating gives CASSPQQGEGYYGYTF.

The chain links TRBV19 to TRBJ2-7, with TRBD2 matching 10 bases. The junction had 5 bases not matched to a gene; V was cut back by 4 bases and J by 2 bases. This CDR3 has 15 residues. The germline gives CDR1 LNHDA, CDR2 SQIVND (reference sequence). CDR3 sequence: CASSKASGGPYEQYF. CDR3 nucleotide sequence: TGTGCCAGTAGTAAAGCTAGCGGGGGACCCTACGAGCAGTACTTC. The variable domain in full, with the rest retrieved from reference TRBV19 and TRBJ2-7, is DGGITQSPKYLFRKEGQNVTLSCEQNLNHDAMYWYRQDPGQGLRLIYYSQIVNDFQKGDIAEGYSVSREKKESFPLTVTSAQKNPTAFYLCASSKASGGPYEQYFGPGTRLTVT.

The sample holds a few counts of this clone. V usage is TRBV7-9 and J usage is TRBJ1-5; D uncertain. V was cut by 1 base and J by 7 bases, with 11 bases left in between. This CDR3 is built from 14 residues. Looked up from germline, CDR1 is SEHNR and CDR2 is FQNEAQ (reference sequence). CDR3 residues: CASSLGEGPQPQHF. As DNA, the CDR3 is TGTGCCAGCAGCTTAGGGGAGGGTCCCCAGCCCCAGCATTTT.

The chain links TRBV5-1 to TRBJ2-2, with TRBD2 identical over 8 bases. CDR1 and CDR2 from the germline V gene are SGHRS and YFSETQ. V lost 3 bases, J lost 4 bases, and 11 bases stayed unmatched. The CDR3 runs to 17 residues. The CDR3 sequence: CASSSLLAGSTTGELFF. In DNA, the CDR3 is TGCGCCAGCAGCTCACTTCTAGCGGGCTCCACCACCGGGGAGCTGTTTTTT. The variable domain in full, completed from reference TRBV5-1 and TRBJ2-2, reads KAGVTQTPRYLIKTRGQQVTLSCSPISGHRSVSWYQQTPGQGLQFLFEYFSETQRNKGNFPGRFSGRQFSNSRSEMNVSTLELGDSALYLCASSSLLAGSTTGELFFGEGSRLTVL.

The chain links TRBV4-3 to TRBJ1-2, with 7 nucleotides matching TRBD1. Germline V gene sequence: CDR1 LGHNA, CDR2 YSLEER. V was pared by 0 bases and J by 8 bases, with 6 bases of the junction left unmatched. CDR3 length equals 14 residues. The CDR3 DNA sequence: TGCGCCAGCAGCCAAGACGGGCAGGGGGGAGGCTACACCTTC. It codes for CASSQDGQGGGYTF.

The rearrangement joins TRBV6-5 to TRBJ2-7; 9 bases agree with TRBD1. Germline trimming cut 7 bases from V and 6 bases from J; bases unmatched to any gene: 10. Germline CDR1 reads MNHEY; CDR2 reads SVGAGI. CDR3 length equals 14 residues. The CDR3 sequence: CASKPGQGLREQYF. The CDR3 coding sequence is TGTGCCAGCAAACCGGGACAGGGCCTCCGCGAGCAGTACTTC.

The DNA of the CDR3 is TGTGCCAGTAGTAGTCGGTCTGGAAACACCATATATTTT. Its protein is CASSSRSGNTIYF. The chain employs TRBV19 and TRBJ1-3; no clear D gene. CDR1 and CDR2 (germline): LNHDA, SQIVND (reference sequence). The CDR3 has 13 residues. Trimming left V 4 bases short and J 1 base short, with 5 bases between.

The table lists this clone with a few counts. The V and J genes are TRBV10-3 and TRBJ1-2, with D tentatively TRBD1 (6 bases). The CDR3 consists of 14 residues. Germline V gene data show CDR1 as ENHRY and CDR2 as SYGVKD. V shed 4 bases and J shed 4 bases, with 13 bases lying between them. The CDR3 DNA follows: TGTGCCATCAGTGTTGGGGACACGGTCTATGGCTACACCTTC. Its protein is CAISVGDTVYGYTF.